A single sample gave rise to the 26 T cell receptor beta chains below, sequenced in a study of cytomegalovirus exposure and HLA in healthy donors. In the PCR, 60 Vbeta and 13 Jbeta primers were used. Clones were sequenced by immunoSEQ multiplex PCR, and TCRdb holds only the in-frame ones, with some missing. Among 150,000 or so clones listed, 70% to 80% were seen once. The material sequenced was PBMCs. These receptors all come from a man aged 25 to 45 in good health and CMV-seropositive.

This chain's CDR3 is CASSLTSGSLYNEQFF. In DNA, the CDR3 is TGTGCCAGCAGCTTGACTAGCGGGTCTCTATACAATGAGCAGTTCTTC. This chain connects TRBV7-9 to TRBJ2-1; TRBD2 matches at 10 bases. The CDR3 consists of 16 residues. The V segment lost 3 bases and the J segment 4 bases; nucleotides outside the gene matches: 6. Looked up from germline, CDR1 is SEHNR and CDR2 is FQNEAQ (reference sequence).

The chain has TRBV2 and TRBJ2-5, with 10 nucleotides matching TRBD2. The CDR3 spans 18 residues. Germline lookup yields CDR1 SNHLY and CDR2 FYNNEI. Trimming at V came to 4 bases and at J to 2 bases, leaving 13 bases not matched to a gene. Here the CDR3 reads CASSGVAGGPLPQETQYF. DNA of the CDR3: TGTGCCAGCAGTGGGGTAGCGGGAGGCCCTTTGCCACAAGAGACCCAGTACTTC. Full variable domain (outside the CDR3, taken from reference TRBV2 and TRBJ2-5): EPEVTQTPSHQVTQMGQEVILRCVPISNHLYFYWYRQILGQKVEFLVSFYNNEISEKSEIFDDQFSVERPDGSNFTLKIRSTKLEDSAMYFCASSGVAGGPLPQETQYFGPGTRLLVL.

J is TRBJ1-3 and V is TRBV6-5; D gene ambiguous. This CDR3 is 15 amino acids long. V shed 5 bases and J shed 0 bases, with 11 bases lying between them. Germline V CDR1 and CDR2: MNHEY, SVGAGI. Here the CDR3 reads CASSPSGVSGNTIYF. CDR3 coding DNA: TGTGCCAGCAGTCCCTCCGGAGTCTCTGGAAACACCATATATTTT.

DNA for the CDR3: TGTGCCAGCACCCTAAGGGGGATGAATGAGCAGTTCTTC. This translates into CASTLRGMNEQFF. The V call is TRBV28, the J call TRBJ2-1, with D perhaps matching TRBD1 (6 bases). V lost 7 bases and J lost 7, with 14 bases in between. Germline loops: CDR1 MDHEN, CDR2 SYDVKM. There are 13 residues in the CDR3.

The count of this clone is one. Here the CDR3 reads CASSERWGGWNEQFF. CDR3 in DNA: TGTGCCAGCAGTGAAAGGTGGGGGGGGTGGAATGAGCAGTTCTTC. The V gene is TRBV6-1, the J gene TRBJ2-1; TRBD2 matches at 7 bases. With V trimmed by 2 bases and J by 7 bases, 8 bases remained unmatched. The CDR3 is made up of 15 amino acids. The germline V gene encodes CDR1 MNHNS and CDR2 SASEGT.

This chain links TRBV27 with TRBJ1-2; 7 bases are shared with TRBD1. The CDR3 contains 14 residues. Germline V CDR1 and CDR2: MNHEY, SMNVEV (reference sequence). Losses at the gene ends were 8 bases for V and 4 bases for J; bases not matched to a gene: 10. For the CDR3, the DNA is TGTGCCAGCGCCCAAAACAGGGACAGCTATGGCTACACCTTC. Encoded protein: CASAQNRDSYGYTF.

This clone was seen a handful of times. The chain employs TRBV6-6 and TRBJ1-2; no reliable D call. The V end was cut by 7 bases, the J end by 5 bases, with 11 bases between. Germline CDR1 is MNHNY and CDR2 is SVGAGI (reference sequence). The CDR3 consists of 12 residues. In nucleotides, the CDR3 is TGTGCCAGCATGCCCCTCGGGTATGGCTACACCTTC. It encodes CASMPLGYGYTF.

The rearrangement links TRBV28 to TRBJ1-5; tentative D call: TRBD1 (6 bases). The germline V and J ends were trimmed by 3 bases and 1 base, with 13 bases remaining between them. Looked up from germline, CDR1 is MDHEN and CDR2 is SYDVKM. The CDR3 runs 16 residues. CDR3: CASSLVWTESNQPQHF. CDR3 DNA: TGTGCCAGCAGTTTGGTTTGGACAGAGAGCAATCAGCCCCAGCATTTT.

This chain joins TRBV5-8 and TRBJ2-6, with D perhaps matching TRBD2 (6 bases). Per the germline V gene, CDR1 is SGHTS and CDR2 is YDEGEE. The V end lost 0 bases, the J end lost 2 bases, and 9 bases lay between the germline ends. The CDR3 is 16 amino acids. In DNA, the CDR3 is TGTGCCAGCAGCTTGGTGGAGGGAACTGGGGCCAACGTCCTGACTTTC. Translating it yields CASSLVEGTGANVLTF.

The chain employs TRBV7-3 and TRBJ2-3; 9 positions agree with TRBD1. V was clipped by 4 bases and J by 0 bases; unmatched bases: 2. The CDR3 spans 15 residues. CDR1 and CDR2 (germline): SGHTA, FQGTGA. The CDR3 loop is CASSYGTGSTDTQYF. The CDR3 DNA reads as TGTGCCAGCAGCTACGGGACAGGGAGCACAGATACGCAGTATTTT.

The chain couples TRBV9 to TRBJ1-1; D gene uncertain. This CDR3 is 13 amino acids long. The germline gives CDR1 SGDLS, CDR2 YYNGEE. V dropped 4 bases and J dropped 1 base, with 8 bases sitting between them. For the CDR3, the DNA is TGTGCCAGCAGCCCCCTCCGGAACACTGAAGCTTTCTTT. Amino acid sequence: CASSPLRNTEAFF.

This clone came up a few times. The rearrangement joins TRBV5-6 to TRBJ2-5, with 7 bases matching TRBD2. The V gene's germline CDR1 is SGHDT and CDR2 YYEEEE. This CDR3 has 17 amino acids. V trimming: 1 base; J trimming: 4 bases; junction bases outside the gene matches: 13. The CDR3 sequence: CASSLRGGRWGGETQYF. DNA of the CDR3: TGTGCCAGCAGCTTGAGGGGCGGGAGATGGGGGGGAGAGACCCAGTACTTC.

The chain couples TRBV11-2 to TRBJ2-5, with D tentatively TRBD2 (7 bases). V was clipped by 1 base and J by 4 bases, with 16 bases between them. Germline V gene data show CDR1 as SGHAT and CDR2 as FQNNGV. The CDR3 runs 16 residues. The CDR3 here is CASSLGGGGSGETQYF. The CDR3 DNA follows: TGTGCCAGCAGCTTAGGGGGAGGGGGGAGTGGAGAGACCCAGTACTTC.

The chain links TRBV9 to TRBJ1-3; perhaps TRBD1 as D (5 bases). This CDR3 is built from 15 residues. Trimming took off 0 bases at V and 4 bases at J, with 11 bases between the two ends. CDR1 SGDLS and CDR2 YYNGEE come from the germline V gene. The CDR3 region is CASSVGGTVGNTIYF. The CDR3 DNA reads as TGTGCCAGCAGCGTAGGCGGGACGGTCGGAAACACCATATATTTT.

The chain joins TRBV7-2 to TRBJ1-5; D remains unclear. Trimming removed 2 bases from V and 0 bases from J, with 8 bases in between. The CDR3 length is 15 residues. The germline CDR1 and CDR2 sequences are SGHTA and FQGNSA. The CDR3 sequence: CASSLSGVSNQPQHF. The CDR3 nucleotides read TGTGCCAGCAGCTTAAGCGGAGTTAGCAATCAGCCCCAGCATTTT. Full variable domain (missing parts from reference TRBV7-2 and TRBJ1-5): GAGVSQSPSNKVTEKGKDVELRCDPISGHTALYWYRQSLGQGLEFLIYFQGNSAPDKSGLPSDRFSAERTGGSVSTLTIQRTQQEDSAVYLCASSLSGVSNQPQHFGDGTRLSIL.

V and J are TRBV27 and TRBJ1-5, with D tentatively TRBD1 (5 bases). CDR3 length equals 13 residues. The germline V gene encodes CDR1 MNHEY and CDR2 SMNVEV (reference sequence). V shed 8 bases and J shed 7 bases, with 15 bases lying between them. CDR3 bases: TGTGCCAGCCGTGGGGCGCAGGAACAGCCCCAGCATTTT. Translating gives CASRGAQEQPQHF.

In this sample, this clone turned up once. Other nucleotide sequences from this sample produce the same CDR3. This chain links TRBV10-3 with TRBJ1-1; D perhaps matches TRBD1 (6 bases). CDR1 and CDR2 (germline): ENHRY, SYGVKD. The CDR3 extends over 14 amino acids. Trimming left V 0 bases short and J 4 bases short, with 9 bases between. The CDR3 sequence: CAISESGGGTEAFF. The CDR3 coding sequence is TGTGCCATCAGTGAGTCAGGGGGGGGCACTGAAGCTTTCTTT.

The chain employs TRBV11-3 and TRBJ2-2; 10 nucleotides match TRBD1. This CDR3 has 17 amino acids. The V and J ends lost 0 bases and 5 bases, in that order; junction bases with no gene match: 6. Germline V gene data show CDR1 as SGHNT and CDR2 as YENEEA. The CDR3 DNA follows: TGTGCCAGCAGCTTAGAGGGGACAGGGGTATATACCGGGGAGCTGTTTTTT. Translation gives CASSLEGTGVYTGELFF.

V usage is TRBV19 and J usage is TRBJ1-5; 10 nucleotides line up with TRBD1. J lost 9 bases, V lost 8 bases, and 13 bases had no gene match. This CDR3 comprises 15 residues. Germline V gives CDR1 LNHDA, CDR2 SQIVND (reference sequence). CDR3 sequence: CASSAGQGRQGPQHF. The CDR3 coding sequence is TGTGCCAGTTCGGCGGGACAGGGGCGGCAAGGGCCCCAGCATTTT.

The chain combines TRBV6-6 with TRBJ2-3; the D is unclear. V was trimmed by 3 bases and J by 0 bases, leaving 10 bases between them. From germline, CDR1 is MNHNY and CDR2 SVGAGI (reference sequence). The length of the CDR3 is 15 residues. DNA for the CDR3: TGTGCCAGCAGTTATGGGCAGGCCAGCACAGATACGCAGTATTTT. This translates into CASSYGQASTDTQYF.

The chain has TRBV7-2 and TRBJ2-7, with 7 bases aligning to TRBD2. V lost 3 bases and J lost 1; bases outside the gene matches: 9. Germline lookup yields CDR1 SGHTA and CDR2 FQGNSA. This CDR3 spans 16 amino acids. The CDR3 sequence is CASSFPSGVRSYEQYF. Written as DNA, the CDR3 is TGTGCCAGCAGCTTTCCAAGCGGGGTGCGTTCCTACGAGCAGTACTTC. The whole variable domain, remainder taken from reference TRBV7-2 and TRBJ2-7, is GAGVSQSPSNKVTEKGKDVELRCDPISGHTALYWYRQSLGQGLEFLIYFQGNSAPDKSGLPSDRFSAERTGGSVSTLTIQRTQQEDSAVYLCASSFPSGVRSYEQYFGPGTRLTVT.

There are a few counts of this clone. The chain couples TRBV10-3 to TRBJ1-5; 7 positions agree with TRBD1. With 3 bases clipped from V and 3 bases from J, the junction kept 11 bases outside the gene matches. The germline V gene has CDR1 ENHRY and CDR2 SYGVKD. The CDR3 has 17 amino acids. As DNA, the CDR3 is TGTGCCATCAGTGAATCAGCGGGCAGGGGGGACAATCAGCCCCAGCATTTT. It is translated as CAISESAGRGDNQPQHF.

In its sample, this clone was seen once. The V call is TRBV10-3, the J call TRBJ2-5, with D tentatively TRBD1 (6 bases). CDR1 ENHRY and CDR2 SYGVKD come from the germline V gene. Trimming left V 6 bases short and J 1 base short, with 9 bases between. This CDR3 contains 13 residues. The CDR3 DNA sequence: TGTGCCATCAGAGGACAGACCCAAGAGACCCAGTACTTC. Encoded protein: CAIRGQTQETQYF.

The chain has TRBV13 and TRBJ2-2; weak D call: TRBD1 (5 bases). CDR3 length: 15 residues. The germline V gene has CDR1 PRHDT and CDR2 FYEKMQ (reference sequence). V lost 3 bases and J lost 1, with 9 bases in between. In nucleotides, the CDR3 is TGTGCCAGCAGCTTCGCCCAGGGGAACACCGGGGAGCTGTTTTTT. Amino acids: CASSFAQGNTGELFF.

The chain carries TRBV4-1 and TRBJ1-2; D is possibly TRBD1 (5 bases). The ends were cut back, 0 bases at V and 5 bases at J, with 13 bases in the middle. CDR1 and CDR2 (germline): MGHRA, YSYEKL. This CDR3 is built from 15 residues. Here the CDR3 reads CASSQDEGLGYGYTF. The CDR3 bases are TGCGCCAGCAGCCAAGATGAGGGACTTGGGTATGGCTACACCTTC.

A few counts support this clone. The J gene is TRBJ1-2, the V gene TRBV30; D remains unclear. V dropped 2 bases and J dropped 7 bases, with 8 bases sitting between them. Germline V gene data show CDR1 as GTSNPN and CDR2 as SVGIG (reference sequence). The length of the CDR3 is 11 residues. The CDR3 is CAWSSSLGYTF. CDR3 nucleotides: TGTGCCTGGAGTAGCTCCCTTGGCTACACCTTC.